This T cell receptor (beta chain) was obtained from a study of blood T cell repertoires in COVID-19 (TCRdb year 2020). Context from the whole study: Samples covering the acute and convalescent phases of COVID-19 were provided by collaborators in the United States, Italy and Spain. The repertoires were made available in a free public database intended to serve as a resource for research on the immune response to SARS-CoV-2. The samples were drawn from the first 160 participants of the ongoing ImmuneRACE study and from 1,200 or so subjects provided by 6 global collaborators. Where HLA class I and class II types were available, the types were taken from metadata supplied by the sample provider, not from assay-based typing. The dataset comprised deeply sampled blood TCRbeta repertoires from subjects exposed to, actively infected with, or recovered from COVID-19. The material from the prospective study consisted of cDNA or gDNA derived from T cells, B-cell-depleted T cells, or PBMCs. The sample metadata nearly always contained a de-identified subject ID, COVID-19 status, age in years and sex. The investigation overall reported the following: The amount of clinical and demographic metadata varied by source and participant and was provided uncurated.

CDR1 and CDR2 are read off the germline V gene (reference sequence) as LNHDA and SQIVND. Cut back by 0 bases and 7 bases, the V and J ends lie 16 bases apart. Including the terminal cysteine and phenylalanine, the CDR3 comprises 16 residues. Left in the record is the CDR3 DNA by itself, 48 bases read in frame from the first base. The immunoSEQ Assay, a bias-controlled multiplex PCR, was used to amplify TCRbeta CDR3 regions from genomic DNA. Per the source publication's procedure: Nucleated cell counts per sample were estimated from amplification of reference gene primers within the assay. To quantify the absolute abundance of each unique TCRbeta CDR3 rearrangement, sequence reads were collapsed and filtered. For each sample, productive Simpson clonality was calculated as the square root of Simpson's diversity index across productive rearrangements. The table was pulled from immuneACCESS by TCRdb, which kept in-frame rearrangements only. Such tables lose some clones; where checked, under half of the loss comes from unresolved V genes, and the rest has no known cause. The DNA was the basis for D and trimming; V, J and clone size are from that table. The sample table contains 250,000 to 300,000 clones; only one count was recorded for 89% of them. Roughly 4.5% of the sample is in the top ten clones.

Note on this clone: Its antigen is still unknown. No base qualities exist here, and no much larger clone lies one base off it.

Another Seattle source contributed samples from volunteer blood donors who had recovered from COVID-19. The collaborating institutions used their own protocols to collect whole blood in K2EDTA tubes. For TCRbeta analysis, collaborators shipped samples in one of three forms: frozen whole blood, isolated PBMCs, or DNA extracted from either of those sample types. Material for sequencing was peripheral blood. The receptor chain draws on TRBV19 and TRBJ1-5; no D gene can be assigned with confidence. This receptor was obtained from a woman between 40 and 50 years old who had recovered from COVID-19. The nucleotide sequence is given as TGTGCCAGTAGTATAGATCCCCTCTCATTAGAACAGCCCCAGCATTTT. The translation is CASSIDPLSLEQPQHF.